This T cell receptor beta chain is drawn from a study of blood T cell repertoires in COVID-19. The repertoire was sequenced with immunoSEQ multiplex PCR; TCRdb's copy has only in-frame clones and lacks some. The table has some 420,000 clones, roughly nine tenths seen once. This CDR3 contains 13 residues. CDR1 is MDHEN and CDR2 is SYDVKM in the germline V gene. After removal of 7 bases from V and 6 bases from J, the junction contained 4 bases not matched to a gene. Source material: PBMCs or T cells enriched from blood (not recorded which). The TCR originated in a man between 25 and 39 years old who had recovered from COVID-19. The rearrangement links TRBV28 to TRBJ1-4; 8 bases align to TRBD1. CDR3 amino acids: CASNGQGYEKLFF. In nucleotides, the CDR3 is TGTGCCAGCAACGGACAGGGCTATGAAAAACTGTTTTTT.